These T cell receptor beta chains were read from a single sample in a study of tumor-infiltrating lymphocytes in oesophageal squamous cell carcinoma. MiXCR, applied by TCRdb to the PCR reads, yields one record per CDR3 protein. The sample consists of under 3,500 distinct CDR3 sequences, 16% of them appearing once. The sequenced material came from esophageal tumor tissue. Receptor source: a male donor with esophageal squamous cell carcinoma. CDR3s include the opening cysteine and the closing phenylalanine or tryptophan. The order of the fields is J gene, clone size, D gene, CDR3 length, V gene, CDR3 protein, CDR3 DNA. A D gene is named only where the DNA matches it firmly. Where a row states a size, it is once, few, many or the class of an expanded clone; other rows omit it.

TRBJ1-1 | many | TRBD1 | 15 | TRBV15 | CATSRDHGTGEEAFF | TGTGCCACCAGCAGAGACCATGGGACAGGGGAAGAAGCTTTCTTT
TRBJ2-4 | many | TRBD1 | 18 | TRBV5-6 | CASSLYTGGSLAKNIQYF | TGTGCCAGCAGCTTATACACAGGGGGTTCACTAGCCAAAAACATTCAGTACTTC
TRBJ2-7 | . | . | 15 | TRBV6-1 | CASRTPGRGTYEQYF | TGTGCCAGCAGGACGCCCGGGAGAGGTACGTACGAGCAGTACTTC
TRBJ2-1 | large | . | 15 | TRBV7-2 | CASSLGPPSYNEQFF | TGTGCCAGCAGCTTAGGACCGCCGAGTTACAATGAGCAGTTCTTC
TRBJ1-1 | medium-sized | . | 14 | TRBV7-9 | CASTLSGGGTEAFF | TGTGCCAGCACCCTGTCCGGGGGCGGGACTGAAGCTTTCTTT
TRBJ2-4 | medium-sized | TRBD1 | 17 | TRBV6-1 | CASSLGGGFVAKNIQYF | TGTGCCAGCAGTTTAGGGGGCGGCTTTGTAGCCAAAAACATTCAGTACTTC
TRBJ2-2 | many | . | 13 | TRBV27 | CASSFRGTGELFF | TGTGCCAGCAGTTTTAGGGGCACCGGGGAGCTGTTTTTT
TRBJ1-3 | few | TRBD1 | 16 | TRBV5-1 | CASSTGQVSWGNTIYF | TGCGCCAGCAGCACGGGACAGGTCTCTTGGGGAAACACCATATATTTT
TRBJ2-7 | . | . | 11 | TRBV29-1 | CSFRLGGEQYF | TGCAGCTTCCGCCTTGGGGGCGAGCAGTACTTC
TRBJ2-7 | . | TRBD1 | 16 | TRBV4-1 | CASSQVKGASFYEQYF | TGTGCCAGCAGCCAAGTCAAGGGGGCTAGTTTCTACGAGCAGTACTTC
TRBJ2-1 | medium-sized | . | 10 | TRBV24-1 | CATRANEQFF | TGTGCCACCAGGGCGAATGAGCAGTTCTTC
TRBJ2-7 | . | . | 15 | TRBV7-6 | CASSLGVPGLDTQYF | TGTGCTAGCAGCTTGGGGGTCCCGGGGCTAGATACGCAGTACTTC
TRBJ1-5 | medium-sized | . | 15 | TRBV6-1 | CASRGTGRSNQPQHF | TGTGCCAGCAGGGGAACAGGTCGGAGCAATCAGCCCCAGCATTTT
TRBJ1-1 | few | . | 14 | TRBV19 | CASSIVAGPTEAFF | TGTGCCAGTAGTATAGTGGCAGGGCCCACTGAAGCTTTCTTT
TRBJ2-5 | large | TRBD2 | 15 | TRBV7-2 | CASSGNGGASETQYF | TGTGCCAGCAGCGGTAACGGGGGGGCCTCGGAGACCCAGTACTTC
TRBJ2-7 | medium-sized | TRBD1 | 12 | TRBV5-1 | CASSLGTGEQYF | TGCGCCAGCAGCTTGGGGACAGGAGAGCAGTACTTC
TRBJ2-5 | . | . | 15 | TRBV20-1 | CSAREGPPWSETQYF | TGCAGTGCTAGGGAGGGACCTCCCTGGTCGGAGACCCAGTACTTC
TRBJ2-5 | medium-sized | TRBD2 | 15 | TRBV2 | CASSEGGGALETQYF | TGTGCCAGCAGTGAAGGCGGGGGGGCACTCGAGACCCAGTACTTC
TRBJ1-1 | few | . | 12 | TRBV12-5 | CASWGPNTEAFF | TGTGCTAGTTGGGGACCGAACACTGAAGCTTTCTTT
TRBJ2-7 | few | . | 14 | TRBV27 | CAAREFGASYEQYF | TGTGCCGCCAGGGAATTCGGGGCCTCCTACGAGCAGTACTTC
TRBJ1-2 | many | . | 16 | TRBV27 | CASRKRTDLTNYGYTF | TGTGCCAGCAGGAAACGGACAGACTTGACTAACTATGGCTACACCTTC
TRBJ2-3 | many | . | 16 | TRBV3-1 | CASSQDGWGRGDTQYF | TGTGCCAGCAGCCAAGATGGGTGGGGGCGGGGAGATACGCAGTATTTT
TRBJ2-7 | medium-sized | . | 14 | TRBV7-9 | CASSLNTVSYEQYF | TGTGCCAGCAGCTTAAACACAGTCTCCTACGAGCAGTACTTC
TRBJ2-5 | medium-sized | . | 14 | TRBV5-4 | CASSSRGLQETQYF | TGTGCCAGCAGTTCTCGAGGGCTCCAAGAGACCCAGTACTTC
TRBJ1-6 | few | . | 14 | TRBV6-2/TRBV6-3 | CASSPPPWGSPLHF | TGTGCCAGCAGTCCGCCCCCCTGGGGGTCACCCCTCCACTTT
TRBJ1-1 | medium-sized | . | 13 | TRBV7-9 | CASSFGGNTEAFF | TGTGCCAGCAGCTTCGGGGGTAACACTGAAGCTTTCTTT
TRBJ2-1 | many | TRBD2 | 15 | TRBV13 | CASSWRGALNKEQFF | TGTGCCAGCAGCTGGCGGGGGGCCTTAAACAAGGAGCAGTTCTTC
TRBJ2-7 | medium-sized | . | 18 | TRBV7-9 | CASSLAGRTLAQSYEQYF | TGTGCCAGCAGCTTAGCCGGCCGTACCCTTGCTCAATCCTACGAGCAGTACTTC
TRBJ1-2 | many | . | 11 | TRBV6-1 | CASSSDYGYTF | TGTGCCAGCAGTTCGGACTATGGCTACACCTTC
TRBJ2-5 | few | TRBD1 | 18 | TRBV7-2 | CASSLTGTASSGTNVPTF | TGTGCCAGCAGCCTTACCGGGACAGCCTCCTCTGGGACCAACGTCCCGACTTTC
TRBJ1-5 | . | . | 14 | TRBV19 | CASQTQGSNQPQHF | TGTGCCAGTCAGACCCAGGGTAGCAATCAGCCCCAGCATTTT
TRBJ2-5 | . | TRBD2 | 12 | TRBV20-1 | CSARGGQETQYF | TGCAGTGCTAGGGGGGGGCAAGAGACCCAGTACTTC
TRBJ2-5 | medium-sized | TRBD2 | 16 | TRBV6-1 | CASSEAPSGGAPLKYF | TGTGCCAGCAGTGAAGCACCTAGCGGGGGGGCCCCATTGAAGTACTTC
TRBJ2-3 | large | . | 12 | TRBV7-6 | CASSWGTDTQYF | TGTGCCAGCAGCTGGGGCACAGATACGCAGTATTTT
TRBJ1-1 | medium-sized | . | 18 | TRBV6-1 | CASRLYGQGAQSNTEAFF | TGTGCCAGCAGACTCTATGGGCAGGGCGCGCAATCGAACACTGAAGCTTTCTTT